Presented here are 27 T cell receptor beta chains from one specimen sequenced in a study of Graves' ophthalmopathy and Graves' hyperthyroidism. Beta-chain TCR CDR3 regions were amplified from RNA transcripts. The first round was an RT-PCR with HTBI primers, and the second round was a multiplex PCR. MiXCR, applied by TCRdb to the multiplex PCR reads, yields one record per CDR3 protein. Of under 400,000 distinct CDR3 sequences detected, 17% appear once; the ten largest clones hold 9% to 15%. Sequencing input: peripheral blood. These receptors originate from an adult man with Graves' ophthalmopathy.

This clonotype was seen many times. The gene calls are TRBV5-1 and TRBJ2-7, with 8 nucleotides matching TRBD2. J gave up 2 bases and V 5 bases, and 12 bases lay outside the gene matches. This CDR3 is built from 16 residues. Looked up from germline, CDR1 is SGHRS and CDR2 is YFSETQ. The CDR3 sequence is CASSRSSGGATYEQYF. DNA for the CDR3: TGCGCCAGCAGTCGGTCCAGCGGGGGCGCCACCTACGAGCAGTACTTC.

This clonotype was observed a few times. V usage is TRBV19 and J usage is TRBJ2-5; D is perhaps TRBD1 or TRBD2 (6 bases each). Trimming shortened V by 1 base and J by 4 bases, and 10 bases separated the two germline ends. This CDR3 comprises 14 residues. Germline lookup yields CDR1 LNHDA and CDR2 SQIVND (reference sequence). The CDR3 is CASSIGGAGETQYF. The CDR3 DNA follows: TGTGCCAGTAGTATAGGGGGGGCGGGAGAGACCCAGTACTTC.

This clonotype was seen repeatedly, ten times or more. This chain connects TRBV5-1 to TRBJ1-1; D is uncertain. This CDR3 has 11 amino acids. Trimming removed 7 bases from V and 7 bases from J, with 11 bases in between. In germline, CDR1 is SGHRS, CDR2 YFSETQ. Here the CDR3 DNA reads TGCGCCAGCGGCTCGGAATTTGAAGCTTTCTTT. This sequence encodes CASGSEFEAFF.

The sample holds many counts of this clonotype. The gene calls are TRBV19 and TRBJ1-2, with D unclear. Trimming left V 8 bases short and J 4 bases short, with 14 bases between. Germline-derived CDR1 and CDR2 are LNHDA and SQIVND (reference sequence). The CDR3 spans 13 residues. CDR3 in amino acids: CASSTPRLYGYTF. Written as DNA, the CDR3 is TGTGCCAGTTCGACCCCGCGTCTCTATGGCTACACCTTC.

Ten or more counts support this clonotype. This chain links TRBV7-8 with TRBJ2-3; 7 nucleotides line up with TRBD1. The trim removed 4 bases at V and 0 bases at J, leaving 7 bases unmatched. The CDR3 has 16 residues. CDR1 and CDR2 (germline): SGHVS, FQNEAQ. The CDR3 DNA follows: TGTGCCAGCAGCTCCGAGGGGGCTACTAGCACAGATACGCAGTATTTT. As protein: CASSSEGATSTDTQYF.

A remark on this clonotype: A much bigger clone sits one base away, suggesting this may be a read error. The chain recombines TRBV11-3 with TRBJ2-3, with D perhaps TRBD1 (6 bases). The CDR3 loop spans 15 amino acids. Per germline, CDR1 SGHNT and CDR2 YENEEA. The V gene lost 2 bases and the J gene lost 4 bases, with 13 bases spanning the gap. The CDR3 nucleotides read TGTGCCAGCAGCTTAACAGGGCTGATATCAGATACGCAGTATTTT. Translation: CASSLTGLISDTQYF.

This clonotype was recorded at least ten times. The gene calls are TRBV20-1 and TRBJ2-5; 8 bases align to TRBD2. The CDR3 contains 13 residues. The V segment lost 5 bases and the J segment 3 bases; nucleotides outside the gene matches: 5. Germline V gives CDR1 DFQATT, CDR2 SNEGSKA (reference sequence). The CDR3 sequence is CSAWATSEETQYF. CDR3 bases: TGCAGTGCTTGGGCGACTAGCGAAGAGACCCAGTACTTC.

The chain couples TRBV7-2 to TRBJ2-5, with 7 bases matching TRBD2. The V segment lost 5 bases and the J segment 5 bases; nucleotides outside the gene matches: 8. The CDR3 totals 14 residues. Per the germline V gene, CDR1 is SGHTA and CDR2 is FQGNSA. CDR3: CASSTVGGRETQYF. DNA for the CDR3: TGTGCCAGCAGCACGGTCGGGGGGAGGGAGACCCAGTACTTC.

The table lists this clonotype with many counts. The J gene is TRBJ2-5, the V gene TRBV30; D is unclear. The V and J ends lost 4 bases and 1 base respectively, with 10 bases between them. This CDR3 is 13 amino acids long. CDR1 is GTSNPN, CDR2 SVGIG, per germline (reference sequence). The CDR3, as DNA: TGTGCCTGGACCACAGTTTTCCAAGAGACCCAGTACTTC. Its translation: CAWTTVFQETQYF. Drawing the rest from reference TRBV30 and TRBJ2-5, the complete variable domain is SQTIHQWPATLVQPVGSPLSLECTVEGTSNPNLYWYRQAAGRGLQLLFYSVGIGQISSEVPQNLSASRPQDRQFILSSKKLLLSDSGFYLCAWTTVFQETQYFGPGTRLLVL.

CDR3 in DNA: TGTGCCAGCAGTTCCCCGGGACTAGCGGGAGGTCGGAAGACCCAGTACTTC. Its translation: CASSSPGLAGGRKTQYF. The chain uses TRBV6-5 and TRBJ2-5, with 15 nucleotides matching TRBD2. After removal of 4 bases from V and 6 bases from J, the junction contained 9 bases not matched to a gene. This CDR3 region has 17 residues. Per germline, CDR1 MNHEY and CDR2 SVGAGI.

This clonotype was counted many times. The rearrangement uses TRBV20-1 and TRBJ2-7; 9 nucleotides match TRBD1. The trim removed 2 bases at V and 3 bases at J, leaving 5 bases unmatched. Germline CDR1 reads DFQATT; CDR2 reads SNEGSKA (reference sequence). This CDR3 region has 14 residues. CDR3 protein: CSARSRDRVYEQYF. The CDR3 DNA reads TGCAGTGCTAGAAGCCGGGACAGGGTCTACGAGCAGTACTTC.

This clonotype was observed many times. The chain employs TRBV7-9 and TRBJ2-7, with TRBD2 identical over 8 bases. Germline-derived CDR1 and CDR2 are SEHNR and FQNEAQ (reference sequence). After removal of 4 bases from V and 4 bases from J, the junction contained 6 bases not matched to a gene. The CDR3 is made up of 14 amino acids. The CDR3 sequence is CASSSRTSRYEQYF. As DNA, the CDR3 is TGTGCCAGCAGCTCTAGGACTAGCCGGTACGAGCAGTACTTC.

This clonotype came up many times. The chain recombines TRBV5-1 with TRBJ2-7; no clear D. The CDR3 loop spans 14 amino acids. V shed 0 bases and J shed 5 bases, with 12 bases lying between them. Germline V gives CDR1 SGHRS, CDR2 YFSETQ. As DNA, the CDR3 is TGCGCCAGCAGCTTGGAGGCCCGGGCCGACGAGCAGTACTTC. Translation: CASSLEARADEQYF.

Many counts were recorded for this clonotype. This rearrangement joins TRBV10-3 to TRBJ2-2, with a possible D match to TRBD1 (6 bases). Trimming pared 10 bases from V and 2 bases from J, leaving 17 bases between. Germline V gene sequence: CDR1 ENHRY, CDR2 SYGVKD. CDR3 length: 15 residues. The CDR3 nucleotides are TGTGCCACCACGCCAGGGACACAAAACACCGGGGAGCTGTTTTTT. It codes for CATTPGTQNTGELFF.

This clonotype was observed a handful of times. The V and J genes are TRBV24-1 and TRBJ2-2; D might be TRBD2 (5 bases). The CDR3 consists of 14 residues. The germline V gene has CDR1 KGHDR and CDR2 SFDVKD. V lost 12 bases to trimming and J lost 0 bases, with 13 bases between them. CDR3 region: CAVAEGSNTGELFF. As DNA, the CDR3 is TGTGCCGTCGCAGAGGGTTCGAACACCGGGGAGCTGTTTTTT.

Many counts were recorded for this clonotype. The chain carries TRBV24-1 and TRBJ1-1, with no clear D. Germline assignment: CDR1 KGHDR and CDR2 SFDVKD. This CDR3 is 12 amino acids long. Deletions cut 3 bases from V and 2 bases from J, with 3 bases between. The CDR3 DNA sequence: TGTGCCACCAGTGATGCCAACACTGAAGCTTTCTTT. Translating gives CATSDANTEAFF.

This clonotype was picked up many times. The rearrangement links TRBV7-3 to TRBJ2-2; possibly TRBD1 for D (5 bases). Germline loops: CDR1 SGHTA, CDR2 FQGTGA. The V and J ends lost 6 bases and 4 bases respectively, with 9 bases between them. The CDR3 is 13 amino acids. This chain's CDR3 is CASSGHITGELFF. CDR3 sequence (DNA): TGTGCCAGCAGTGGACATATCACCGGGGAGCTGTTTTTT.

In its sample, this clonotype was seen many times. The V call is TRBV6-2 or TRBV6-3, the J call TRBJ2-7; the match to TRBD1 covers 7 bases. This CDR3 is built from 14 residues. V shed 2 bases, J shed 4 bases, and the junction held 5 bases outside the gene matches. The V gene's germline CDR1 is MNHEY and CDR2 SVGEGT. The CDR3 DNA follows: TGTGCCAGCAGTTACGGCGGCAGGGGGTACGAGCAGTACTTC. It yields the protein CASSYGGRGYEQYF.

There are many counts of this clonotype. The chain uses TRBV18 and TRBJ1-5, with a weak D call TRBD1 (5 bases). Germline lookup yields CDR1 KGHSH and CDR2 LQKENI. Deletions cut 3 bases from V and 3 bases from J, with 12 bases between. There are 15 residues in the CDR3. The CDR3 DNA follows: TGTGCCAGCTCACCCCCCGGGGGGTACAATCAGCCCCAGCATTTT. Translating gives CASSPPGGYNQPQHF. Full variable domain (rest looked up from reference TRBV18 and TRBJ1-5): NAGVMQNPRHLVRRRGQEARLRCSPMKGHSHVYWYRQLPEEGLKFMVYLQKENIIDESGMPKERFSAEFPKEGPSILRIQQVVRGDSAAYFCASSPPGGYNQPQHFGDGTRLSIL.

This clonotype was counted ten times or more. The CDR3 nucleotides read TGTGCCAGCAGCCCTGACCACCTAAGGACTGAAGCTTTCTTT. This translates into CASSPDHLRTEAFF. The V gene is TRBV4-2, the J gene TRBJ1-1; no reliable D call. This CDR3 is 14 amino acids long. Germline lookup yields CDR1 LGHNA and CDR2 YNFKEQ. Trimming cost V 4 bases and J 5 bases, with 14 bases left between them.

Ten or more counts support this clonotype. The V and J genes are TRBV20-1 and TRBJ1-2; D ambiguous. The CDR3 totals 11 residues. CDR1 and CDR2 (germline): DFQATT, SNEGSKA (reference sequence). The V end lost 0 bases, the J end lost 7 bases, and 6 bases lay between the germline ends. The CDR3 loop reads CSARDTRGYTF. The CDR3 coding sequence is TGCAGTGCTAGAGATACCCGTGGCTACACCTTC.

In its sample, this clonotype was seen many times. The chain carries TRBV5-1 and TRBJ1-5; D uncertain. The germline V gene encodes CDR1 SGHRS and CDR2 YFSETQ. The CDR3 spans 14 residues. Trimming shortened V by 0 bases and J by 3 bases, and 7 bases separated the two germline ends. DNA of the CDR3: TGCGCCAGCAGCTTGGGAGTTAACAATCAGCCCCAGCATTTT. It translates to CASSLGVNNQPQHF.

This clonotype is categorized as medium-sized (0.01 to 0.1%). The chain joins TRBV19 to TRBJ1-2; 7 nucleotides align to TRBD1. Germline CDR1 reads LNHDA; CDR2 reads SQIVND (reference sequence). V was clipped by 9 bases and J by 1 base; unmatched bases: 14. The CDR3 is 16 amino acids. The CDR3 here is CASGGGTEIFNYGYTF. The CDR3 DNA is TGTGCCAGCGGGGGCGGGACAGAGATTTTTAACTATGGCTACACCTTC.

The J gene is TRBJ2-7, the V gene TRBV5-1; TRBD1 matches 8 bases. Per the germline V gene, CDR1 is SGHRS and CDR2 is YFSETQ. The CDR3 loop spans 14 amino acids. J gave up 5 bases and V 2 bases, and 6 bases lay outside the gene matches. The CDR3 region has the DNA TGCGCCAGCAGCTTCCGGGACAGGTCCCACGAGCAGTACTTC. Residues: CASSFRDRSHEQYF.

Many counts were recorded for this clonotype. The chain recombines TRBV6-2 or TRBV6-3 with TRBJ2-7; D call uncertain. Germline V gene sequence: CDR1 MNHEY, CDR2 SVGEGT. V was trimmed by 4 bases and J by 3 bases, leaving 10 bases between them. The length of the CDR3 is 13 residues. CDR3 nucleotide sequence: TGTGCCAGCAGTTCTGCGGCGATCTACGAGCAGTACTTC. Translated: CASSSAAIYEQYF.

The genes are TRBV6-1 and TRBJ2-7; 11 nucleotides agree with TRBD1. CDR1 is MNHNS, CDR2 SASEGT, per germline. This CDR3 contains 14 residues. Trimming removed 7 bases from V and 5 bases from J; junction bases left unmatched: 7. The CDR3 spells CASTGTGGSDEQYF. Here the CDR3 DNA reads TGTGCCAGCACGGGGACAGGGGGTTCGGACGAGCAGTACTTC.

This clonotype was counted at least ten times. The chain is built from TRBV7-9 and TRBJ1-1, with TRBD1 identical over 7 bases. The V and J ends lost 5 bases and 0 bases, in that order; junction bases with no gene match: 9. Germline CDR1 SEHNR, CDR2 FQNEAQ (reference sequence). The CDR3 spans 16 residues. The CDR3 protein is CASSVTGTAVNTEAFF. CDR3 DNA: TGTGCCAGCAGCGTCACCGGGACAGCCGTGAACACTGAAGCTTTCTTT.